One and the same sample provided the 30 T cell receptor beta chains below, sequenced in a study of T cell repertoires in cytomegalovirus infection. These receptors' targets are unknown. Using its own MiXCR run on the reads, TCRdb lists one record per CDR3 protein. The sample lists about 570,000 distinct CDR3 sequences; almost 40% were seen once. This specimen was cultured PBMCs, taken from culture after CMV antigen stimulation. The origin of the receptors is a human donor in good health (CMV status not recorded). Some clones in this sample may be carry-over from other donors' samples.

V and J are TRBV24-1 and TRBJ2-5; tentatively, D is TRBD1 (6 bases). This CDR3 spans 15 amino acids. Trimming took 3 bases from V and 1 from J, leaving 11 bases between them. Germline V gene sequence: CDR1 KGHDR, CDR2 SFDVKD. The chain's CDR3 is CATSDSRGFQETQYF. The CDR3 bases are TGTGCCACCAGTGATAGCAGGGGATTCCAAGAGACCCAGTACTTC.

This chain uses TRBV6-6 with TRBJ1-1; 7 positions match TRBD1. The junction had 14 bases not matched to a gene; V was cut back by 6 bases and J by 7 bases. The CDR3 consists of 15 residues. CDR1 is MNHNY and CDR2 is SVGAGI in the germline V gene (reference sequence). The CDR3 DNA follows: TGTGCCAGCAGACGGACAGGTGACGGGGACTATGAAGCTTTCTTT. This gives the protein CASRRTGDGDYEAFF.

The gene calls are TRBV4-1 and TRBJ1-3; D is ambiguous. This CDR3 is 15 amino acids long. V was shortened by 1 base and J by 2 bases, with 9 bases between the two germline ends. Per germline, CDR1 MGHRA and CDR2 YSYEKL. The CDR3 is CASSQVMGAGNTIYF. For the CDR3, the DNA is TGCGCCAGCAGCCAAGTGATGGGCGCTGGAAACACCATATATTTT.

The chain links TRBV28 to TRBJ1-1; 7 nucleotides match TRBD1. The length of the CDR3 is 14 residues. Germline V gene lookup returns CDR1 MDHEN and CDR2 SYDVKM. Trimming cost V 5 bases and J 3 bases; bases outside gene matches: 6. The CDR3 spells CASSPSQGHTEAFF. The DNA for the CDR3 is TGTGCCAGCAGTCCCTCACAGGGGCACACTGAAGCTTTCTTT.

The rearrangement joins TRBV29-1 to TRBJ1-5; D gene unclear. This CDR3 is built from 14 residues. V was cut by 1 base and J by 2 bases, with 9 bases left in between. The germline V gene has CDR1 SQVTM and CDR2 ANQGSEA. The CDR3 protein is CSVEGGGGNQPQHF. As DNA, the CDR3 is TGCAGCGTTGAAGGTGGTGGTGGCAATCAGCCCCAGCATTTT.

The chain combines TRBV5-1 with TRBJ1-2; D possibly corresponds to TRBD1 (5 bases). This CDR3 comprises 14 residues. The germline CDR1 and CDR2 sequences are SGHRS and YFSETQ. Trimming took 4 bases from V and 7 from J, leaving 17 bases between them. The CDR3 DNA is TGCGCCAGCAGCCCCGACGTGGGACGGGGTGGCTACACCTTC. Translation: CASSPDVGRGGYTF.

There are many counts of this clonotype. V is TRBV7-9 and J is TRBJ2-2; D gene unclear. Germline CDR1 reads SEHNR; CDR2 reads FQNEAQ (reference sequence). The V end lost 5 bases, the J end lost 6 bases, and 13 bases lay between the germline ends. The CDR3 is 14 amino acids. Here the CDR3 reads CASSVGWGSGELFF. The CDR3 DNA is TGTGCCAGCAGCGTCGGGTGGGGTTCCGGGGAGCTGTTTTTT.

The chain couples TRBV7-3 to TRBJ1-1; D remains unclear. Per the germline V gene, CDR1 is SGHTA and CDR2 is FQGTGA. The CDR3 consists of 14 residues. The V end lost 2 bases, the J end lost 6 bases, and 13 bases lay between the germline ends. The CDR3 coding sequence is TGTGCCAGCAGCTTAGTTGTGCCTGGGGCTGAAGCTTTCTTT. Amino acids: CASSLVVPGAEAFF.

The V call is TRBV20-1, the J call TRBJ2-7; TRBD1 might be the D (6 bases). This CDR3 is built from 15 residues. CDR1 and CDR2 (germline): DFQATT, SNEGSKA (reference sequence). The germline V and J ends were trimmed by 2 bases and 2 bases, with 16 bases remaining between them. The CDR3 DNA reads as TGCAGTGCTAGAAGGGACAATTCCCTTCCCTACGAGCAGTACTTC. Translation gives CSARRDNSLPYEQYF.

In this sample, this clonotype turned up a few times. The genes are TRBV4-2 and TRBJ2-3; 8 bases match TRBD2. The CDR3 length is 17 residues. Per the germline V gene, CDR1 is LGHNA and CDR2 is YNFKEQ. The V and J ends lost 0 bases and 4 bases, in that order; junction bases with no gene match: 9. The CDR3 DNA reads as TGTGCCAGCAGCCAAGATCCGACGGGGGGGGGGGCAGATACGCAGTATTTT. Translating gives CASSQDPTGGGADTQYF.

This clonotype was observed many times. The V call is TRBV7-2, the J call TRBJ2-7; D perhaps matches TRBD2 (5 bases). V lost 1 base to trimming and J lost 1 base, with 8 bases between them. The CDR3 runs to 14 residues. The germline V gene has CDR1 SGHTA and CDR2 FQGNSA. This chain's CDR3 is CASSLDRTSYEQYF. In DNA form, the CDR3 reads TGTGCCAGCAGCTTAGATCGGACTTCCTACGAGCAGTACTTC.

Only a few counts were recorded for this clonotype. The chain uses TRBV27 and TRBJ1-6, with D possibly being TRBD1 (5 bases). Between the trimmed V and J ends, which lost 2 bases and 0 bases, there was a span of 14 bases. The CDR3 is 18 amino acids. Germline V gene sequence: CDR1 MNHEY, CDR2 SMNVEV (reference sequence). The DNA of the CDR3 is TGTGCCAGCAGTTTAGTATCCGGGGCGAGCTCCTATAATTCACCCCTCCACTTT. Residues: CASSLVSGASSYNSPLHF.

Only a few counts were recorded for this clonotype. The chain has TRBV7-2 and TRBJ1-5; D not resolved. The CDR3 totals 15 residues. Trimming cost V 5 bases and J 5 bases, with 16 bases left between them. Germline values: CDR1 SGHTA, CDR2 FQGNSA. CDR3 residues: CASSPSGVSHQPQHF. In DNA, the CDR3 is TGTGCCAGCAGCCCCAGTGGGGTATCTCATCAGCCCCAGCATTTT. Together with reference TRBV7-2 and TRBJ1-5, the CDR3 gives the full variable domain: GAGVSQSPSNKVTEKGKDVELRCDPISGHTALYWYRQSLGQGLEFLIYFQGNSAPDKSGLPSDRFSAERTGGSVSTLTIQRTQQEDSAVYLCASSPSGVSHQPQHFGDGTRLSIL.

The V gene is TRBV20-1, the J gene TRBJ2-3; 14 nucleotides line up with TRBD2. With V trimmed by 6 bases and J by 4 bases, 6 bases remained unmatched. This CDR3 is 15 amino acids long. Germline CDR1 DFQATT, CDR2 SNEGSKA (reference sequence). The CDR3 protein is CSAPTSGGVSDTQYF. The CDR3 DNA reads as TGCAGTGCCCCGACTAGCGGGGGGGTTTCAGATACGCAGTATTTT.

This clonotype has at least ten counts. This CDR3 is CASSPTAYEQYF. For the CDR3, the DNA is TGTGCCAGCAGCCCAACGGCCTACGAGCAGTACTTC. The chain is built from TRBV7-2 and TRBJ2-7; D call uncertain. Germline CDR1 is SGHTA and CDR2 is FQGNSA. V lost 5 bases, J lost 2 bases, and 7 bases lay in between. This CDR3 comprises 12 residues.

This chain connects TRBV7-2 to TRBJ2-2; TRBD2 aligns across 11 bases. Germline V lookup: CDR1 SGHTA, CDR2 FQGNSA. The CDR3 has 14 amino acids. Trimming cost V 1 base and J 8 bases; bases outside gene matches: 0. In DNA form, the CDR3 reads TGTGCCAGCAGCTTAGGGACTAGCGGGGGGGAGCTGTTTTTT. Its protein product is CASSLGTSGGELFF.

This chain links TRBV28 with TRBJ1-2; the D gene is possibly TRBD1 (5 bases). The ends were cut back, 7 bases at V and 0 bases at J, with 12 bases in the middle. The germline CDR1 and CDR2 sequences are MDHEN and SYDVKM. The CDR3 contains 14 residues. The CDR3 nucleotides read TGTGCCAGCAAGCAGGGCCGAGCTAACTATGGCTACACCTTC. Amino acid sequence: CASKQGRANYGYTF.

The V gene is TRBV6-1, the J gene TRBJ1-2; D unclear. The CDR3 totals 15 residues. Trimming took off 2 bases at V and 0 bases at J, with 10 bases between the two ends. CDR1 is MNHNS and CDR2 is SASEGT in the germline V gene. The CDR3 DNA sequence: TGTGCCAGCAGTGAAACCCCAGAAGCTAACTATGGCTACACCTTC. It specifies CASSETPEANYGYTF.

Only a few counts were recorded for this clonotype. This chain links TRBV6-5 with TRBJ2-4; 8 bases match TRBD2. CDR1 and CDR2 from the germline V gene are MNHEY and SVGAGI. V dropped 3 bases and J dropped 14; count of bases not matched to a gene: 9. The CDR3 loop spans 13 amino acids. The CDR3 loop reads CASSYRGGLREYF. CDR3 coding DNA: TGTGCCAGCAGTTATCGGGGGGGGCTACGAGAGTACTTC.

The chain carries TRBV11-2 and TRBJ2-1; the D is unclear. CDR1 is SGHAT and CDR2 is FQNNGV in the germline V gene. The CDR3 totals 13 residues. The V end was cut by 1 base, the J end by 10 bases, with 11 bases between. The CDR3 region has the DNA TGTGCCAGCAGCTTAGCCGTCTTCCAGGAGCAGTTCTTC. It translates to CASSLAVFQEQFF. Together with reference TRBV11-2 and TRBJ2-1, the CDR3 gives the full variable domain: EAGVAQSPRYKIIEKRQSVAFWCNPISGHATLYWYQQILGQGPKLLIQFQNNGVVDDSQLPKDRFSAERLKGVDSTLKIQPAKLEDSAVYLCASSLAVFQEQFFGPGTRLTVL.

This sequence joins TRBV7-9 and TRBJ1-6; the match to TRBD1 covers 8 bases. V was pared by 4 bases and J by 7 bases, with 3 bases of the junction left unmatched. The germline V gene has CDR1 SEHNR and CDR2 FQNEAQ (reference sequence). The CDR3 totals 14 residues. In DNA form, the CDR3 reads TGTGCCAGCAGCTCGACAGGGGCGAATTCACCCCTCCACTTT. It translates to CASSSTGANSPLHF.

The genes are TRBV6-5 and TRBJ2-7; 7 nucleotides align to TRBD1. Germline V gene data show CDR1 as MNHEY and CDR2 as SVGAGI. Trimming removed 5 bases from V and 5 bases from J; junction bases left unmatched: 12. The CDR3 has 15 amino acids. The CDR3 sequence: CASSEYRGMVHEQYF. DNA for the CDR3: TGTGCCAGCAGTGAATACAGGGGTATGGTTCACGAGCAGTACTTC.

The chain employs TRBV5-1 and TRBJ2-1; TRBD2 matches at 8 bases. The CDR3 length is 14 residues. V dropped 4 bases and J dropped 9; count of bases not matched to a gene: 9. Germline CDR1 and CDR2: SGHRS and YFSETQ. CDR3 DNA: TGCGCCAGCAGCGGAGGACTAGCAATTGCTGAGCAGTTCTTC. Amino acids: CASSGGLAIAEQFF.

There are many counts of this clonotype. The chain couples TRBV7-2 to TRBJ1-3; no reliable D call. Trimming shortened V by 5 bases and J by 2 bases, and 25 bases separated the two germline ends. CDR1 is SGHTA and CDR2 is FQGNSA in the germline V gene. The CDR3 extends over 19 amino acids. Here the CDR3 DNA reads TGTGCCAGCAGCCGCCGGGCAATCGGACTGGCAGAGCCTGGAAACACCATATATTTT. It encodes CASSRRAIGLAEPGNTIYF.

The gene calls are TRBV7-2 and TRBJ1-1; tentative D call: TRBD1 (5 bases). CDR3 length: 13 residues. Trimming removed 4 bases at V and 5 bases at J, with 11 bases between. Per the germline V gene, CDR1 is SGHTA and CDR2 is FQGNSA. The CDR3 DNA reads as TGTGCCAGCAGCTCCGATGGGGGAACTGAAGCTTTCTTT. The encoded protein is CASSSDGGTEAFF.

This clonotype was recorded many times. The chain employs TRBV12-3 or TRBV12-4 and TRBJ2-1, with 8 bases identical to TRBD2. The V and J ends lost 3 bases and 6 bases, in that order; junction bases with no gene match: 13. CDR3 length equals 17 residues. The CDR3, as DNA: TGTGCCAGCAGTTTGGGACTAGTAGTATCAACTGCCAATGAGCAGTTCTTC. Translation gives CASSLGLVVSTANEQFF.

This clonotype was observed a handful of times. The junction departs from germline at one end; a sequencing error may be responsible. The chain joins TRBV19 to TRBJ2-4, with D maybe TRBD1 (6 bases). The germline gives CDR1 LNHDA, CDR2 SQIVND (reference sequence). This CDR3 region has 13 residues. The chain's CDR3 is CAGSQGMGNIQYF. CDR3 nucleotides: TGTGCCGGTAGTCAGGGGATGGGAAACATTCAGTACTTC. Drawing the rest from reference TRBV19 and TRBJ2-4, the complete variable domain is DGGITQSPKYLFRKEGQNVTLSCEQNLNHDAMYWYRQDPGQGLRLIYYSQIVNDFQKGDIAEGYSVSREKKESFPLTVTSAQKNPTAFYLCAGSQGMGNIQYFGAGTRLSVL.

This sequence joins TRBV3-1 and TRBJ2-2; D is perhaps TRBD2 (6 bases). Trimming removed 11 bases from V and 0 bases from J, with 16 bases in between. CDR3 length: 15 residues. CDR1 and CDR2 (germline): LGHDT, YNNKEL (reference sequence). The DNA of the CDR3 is TGTGCCGCCGACGACGGGACTTCGAACACCGGGGAGCTGTTTTTT. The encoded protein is CAADDGTSNTGELFF.

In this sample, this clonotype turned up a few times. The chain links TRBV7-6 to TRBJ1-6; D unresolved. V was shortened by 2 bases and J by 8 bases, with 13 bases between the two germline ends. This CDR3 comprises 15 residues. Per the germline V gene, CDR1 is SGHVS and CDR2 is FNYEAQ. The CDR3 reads CASSLRGPRDSPLHF. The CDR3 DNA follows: TGTGCCAGCAGCTTAAGAGGTCCGCGTGATTCACCCCTCCACTTT.

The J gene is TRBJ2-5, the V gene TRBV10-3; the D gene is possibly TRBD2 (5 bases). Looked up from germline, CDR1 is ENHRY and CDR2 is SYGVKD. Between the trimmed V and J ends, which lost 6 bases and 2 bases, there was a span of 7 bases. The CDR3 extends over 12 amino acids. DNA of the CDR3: TGTGCCATCAGGGACTCTCAAGAGACCCAGTACTTC. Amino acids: CAIRDSQETQYF.